These 3 T cell receptor beta chains came from one sample sequenced in a study of control samples from healthy donors and cancer patients. Sequencing was performed with immunoSEQ multiplex PCR; in TCRdb, only in-frame clones are kept and a portion is missing. The sample consists of roughly 21,000 clones, 84% of them appearing once. Sequencing was performed on PBMCs. These receptors were taken from a man aged 60 to 75 with colorectal cancer.

J is TRBJ2-7 and V is TRBV6-2 or TRBV6-3, with D possibly matching TRBD2 (5 bases). The germline CDR1 and CDR2 sequences are MNHEY and SVGEGT. Trimming took off 2 bases at V and 6 bases at J, with 8 bases between the two ends. The CDR3 is 12 residues long. CDR3 nucleotides: TGTGCCAGCAGTTACCCAACTAGCGAGCAGTACGTC. It translates to CASSYPTSEQYV.

This chain joins TRBV7-2 and TRBJ2-5, with TRBD1 matching 7 bases. Trimming removed 1 base from V and 4 bases from J; junction bases left unmatched: 0. This CDR3 is 13 amino acids long. Germline lookup yields CDR1 SGHTA and CDR2 FQGNSA. The CDR3 sequence is CASSLDRGETQYF. For the CDR3, the DNA is TGTGCCAGCAGCTTAGACAGGGGAGAGACCCAGTACTTC.

The chain employs TRBV5-6 and TRBJ1-2; unclear D gene. CDR3 length equals 13 residues. Germline V CDR1 and CDR2: SGHDT, YYEEEE. Trimming took off 4 bases at V and 4 bases at J, with 11 bases between the two ends. The chain's CDR3 is CASSRDNTYGYTF. The DNA for the CDR3 is TGTGCCAGCAGCCGCGACAACACCTATGGCTACACCTTC.